This TCR beta chain is drawn from a study of identical twins. Study-wide findings and caveats: Twin sharing of out-of-frame TCR alpha was underestimated by models in monozygotic pairs.

Trimming pared 3 bases from V and 6 bases from J, leaving 18 bases between. The length of the CDR3 is 16 residues. Per germline, CDR1 LNHNV and CDR2 YYDKDF (reference sequence). This clonotype was detected only a few times. Its antigen is not known. TCRdb re-analysed the 5' RACE reads in MiXCR, keeping a single row per CDR3 protein. The sample lists 500,000 or so distinct CDR3 sequences; more than 13% were seen once. These data were also reused for a study on yellow fever vaccine responses in identical twins.

V is TRBV15 and J is TRBJ2-1, with a tentative D call TRBD1 (7 bases). This sequence originates from a woman younger than 35 in good health. The source material was CD4+ T cells sorted from blood. CDR3 loop: CATSRTRTGLINEQFF. Written as DNA, the CDR3 is TGTGCCACCAGCAGGACCCGGACAGGACTAATCAATGAGCAGTTCTTC.